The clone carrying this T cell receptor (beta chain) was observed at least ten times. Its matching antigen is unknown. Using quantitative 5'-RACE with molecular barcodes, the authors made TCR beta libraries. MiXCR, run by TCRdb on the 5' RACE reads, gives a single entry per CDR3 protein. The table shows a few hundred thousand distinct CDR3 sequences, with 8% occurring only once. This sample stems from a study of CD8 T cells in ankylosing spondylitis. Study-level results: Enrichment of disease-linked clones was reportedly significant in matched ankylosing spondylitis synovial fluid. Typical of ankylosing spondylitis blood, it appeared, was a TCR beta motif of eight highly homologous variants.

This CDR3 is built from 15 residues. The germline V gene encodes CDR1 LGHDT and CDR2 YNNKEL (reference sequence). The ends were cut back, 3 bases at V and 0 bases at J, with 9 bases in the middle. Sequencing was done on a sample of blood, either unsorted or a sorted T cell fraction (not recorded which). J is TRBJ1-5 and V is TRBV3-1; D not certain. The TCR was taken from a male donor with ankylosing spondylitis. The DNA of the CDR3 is TGTGCCAGCAGCCATGACTATAATAGCAATCAGCCCCAGCATTTT. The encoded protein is CASSHDYNSNQPQHF.